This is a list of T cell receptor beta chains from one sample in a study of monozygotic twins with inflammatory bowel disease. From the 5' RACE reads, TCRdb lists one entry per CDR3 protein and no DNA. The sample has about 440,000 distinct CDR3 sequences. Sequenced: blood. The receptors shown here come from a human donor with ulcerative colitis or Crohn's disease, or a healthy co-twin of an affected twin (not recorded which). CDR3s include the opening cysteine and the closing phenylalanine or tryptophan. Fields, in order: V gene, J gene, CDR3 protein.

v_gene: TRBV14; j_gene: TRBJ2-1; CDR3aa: CASSQGGKGKDEQFF
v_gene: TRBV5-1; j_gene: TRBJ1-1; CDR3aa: CASSLRVETEAFF
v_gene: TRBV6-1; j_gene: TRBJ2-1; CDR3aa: CASSPLRGGLQNEQFF
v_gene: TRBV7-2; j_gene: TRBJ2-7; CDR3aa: CASSLGIWGSYEQYF
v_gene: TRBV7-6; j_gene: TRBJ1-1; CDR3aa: CASKDPPTLNTEAFF
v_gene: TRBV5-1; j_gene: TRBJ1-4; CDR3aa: CASSSPDGGGGKLFF
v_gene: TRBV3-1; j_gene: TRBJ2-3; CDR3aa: CASSHKYTQYF
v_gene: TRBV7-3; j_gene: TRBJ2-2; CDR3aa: CASSKLAGGPGELLF
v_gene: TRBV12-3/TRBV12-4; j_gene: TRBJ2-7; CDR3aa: CASSPYRTASYEQYF
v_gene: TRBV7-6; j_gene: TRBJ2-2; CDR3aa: CASRDLPRNTGELFF
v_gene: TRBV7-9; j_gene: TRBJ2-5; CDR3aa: CASSGGGQTQYF
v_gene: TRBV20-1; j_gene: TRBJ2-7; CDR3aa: CSARGGGVWEQYF
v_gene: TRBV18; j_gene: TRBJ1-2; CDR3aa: CASSGGQARGYTF
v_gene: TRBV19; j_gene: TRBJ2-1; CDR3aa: CASSLLAHSYNEQFF
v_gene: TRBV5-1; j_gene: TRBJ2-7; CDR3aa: CASTGTGGYEQYF
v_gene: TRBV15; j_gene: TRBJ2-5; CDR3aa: CATSRDGTAEEETQYF
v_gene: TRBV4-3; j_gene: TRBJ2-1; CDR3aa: CASSHSSREPSYNEQFF